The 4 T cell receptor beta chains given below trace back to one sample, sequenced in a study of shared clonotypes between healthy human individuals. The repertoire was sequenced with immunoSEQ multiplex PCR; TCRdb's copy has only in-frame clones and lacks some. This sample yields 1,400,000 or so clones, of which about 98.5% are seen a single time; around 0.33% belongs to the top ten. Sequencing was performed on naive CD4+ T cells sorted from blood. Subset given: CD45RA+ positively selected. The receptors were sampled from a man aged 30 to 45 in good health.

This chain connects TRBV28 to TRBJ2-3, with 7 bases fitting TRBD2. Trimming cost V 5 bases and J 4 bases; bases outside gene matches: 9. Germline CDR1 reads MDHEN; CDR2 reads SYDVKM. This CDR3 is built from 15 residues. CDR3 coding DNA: TGTGCCAGCAGTAGCGGGACTCTCCCCGCAGATACGCAGTATTTT. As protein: CASSSGTLPADTQYF.

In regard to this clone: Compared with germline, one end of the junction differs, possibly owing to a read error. In DNA form, the CDR3 reads TGTGCTAGCAGCGGCAGCGGGGGGGAGACCCAGTACTTC. Encoded protein: CASSGSGGETQYF. This chain links TRBV7-7 with TRBJ2-5; TRBD2 aligns across 9 bases. The germline V gene encodes CDR1 SSHAT and CDR2 FNYEAQ (reference sequence). The CDR3 spans 13 residues.

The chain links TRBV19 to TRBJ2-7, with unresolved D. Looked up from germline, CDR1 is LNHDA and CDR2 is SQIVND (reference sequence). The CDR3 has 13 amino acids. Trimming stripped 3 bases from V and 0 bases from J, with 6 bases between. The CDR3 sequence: CASSMASSYEQYF. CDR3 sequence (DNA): TGTGCCAGTAGTATGGCTAGCTCCTACGAGCAGTACTTC. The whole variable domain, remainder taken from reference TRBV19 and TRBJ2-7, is DGGITQSPKYLFRKEGQNVTLSCEQNLNHDAMYWYRQDPGQGLRLIYYSQIVNDFQKGDIAEGYSVSREKKESFPLTVTSAQKNPTAFYLCASSMASSYEQYFGPGTRLTVT.

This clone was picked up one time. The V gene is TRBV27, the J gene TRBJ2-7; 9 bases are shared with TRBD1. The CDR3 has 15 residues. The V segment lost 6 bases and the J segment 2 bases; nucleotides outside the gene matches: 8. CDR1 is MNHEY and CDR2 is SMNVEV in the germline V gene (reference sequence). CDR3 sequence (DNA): TGTGCCAGCAGGAGACCGGGACAGGGAACCTACGAGCAGTACTTC. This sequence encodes CASRRPGQGTYEQYF.